Below are 27 T cell receptor beta chains sequenced from a single sample in a study of T cells expressing NK-cell markers. TCRdb reworked the 5' RACE reads into one entry per CDR3 protein, no DNA. This listing includes around 140,000 distinct CDR3 sequences. Sequencing input: blood T cells: a sorted CD56 or NKG2C T cell subset, CD4+ or CD8+ T cells, or bulk PBMC T cells (not recorded which). The receptors stem from a man between 18 and 29 years old in good health.

The chain joins TRBV9 to TRBJ2-3; the D call from TCRdb, TRBD1, cannot be confirmed without DNA. This CDR3 has 16 residues. Germline V gives CDR1 SGDLS, CDR2 YYNGEE. The CDR3 loop reads CASSISTGDGTDTQYF.

The rearrangement joins TRBV20-1 to TRBJ2-3; TCRdb gives TRBD2 as the D gene, but with no DNA this cannot be confirmed. From germline, CDR1 is DFQATT and CDR2 SNEGSKA (reference sequence). The CDR3 is 15 residues long. The CDR3 spells CSASRTSGRSDTQYF.

The chain uses TRBV9 and TRBJ1-1; with no DNA, the TCRdb D assignment of TRBD1 cannot be verified. The CDR3 spans 13 residues. Germline CDR1 is SGDLS and CDR2 is YYNGEE. The CDR3 loop is CASSPGGNTEAFF.

This chain joins TRBV6-2 or TRBV6-3 and TRBJ2-1. The CDR3 length is 14 residues. Germline values: CDR1 MNHEY, CDR2 SVGEGT. CDR3: CASSYSNGGGEQFF.

The V gene is TRBV20-1, the J gene TRBJ2-1; absent DNA, TCRdb's TRBD1 call cannot be checked. The V gene's germline CDR1 is DFQATT and CDR2 SNEGSKA (reference sequence). The length of the CDR3 is 14 residues. CDR3 region: CSAPEGSSYNEQFF.

The rearrangement joins TRBV29-1 to TRBJ2-1; no DNA is available, so the TRBD1 call from TCRdb remains unchecked. This CDR3 is built from 14 residues. From germline, CDR1 is SQVTM and CDR2 ANQGSEA. CDR3 sequence reads: CSDDGTGHHNEQFF.

The chain is built from TRBV9 and TRBJ2-7; TCRdb returns TRBD1, unconfirmable since there is no DNA. The CDR3 extends over 13 amino acids. CDR1 is SGDLS and CDR2 is YYNGEE in the germline V gene. The CDR3 loop reads CASSVEDRNEQYF.

The chain is built from TRBV6-2 or TRBV6-3 and TRBJ2-4; the TCRdb D gene call, TRBD1, has no DNA to confirm it. CDR1 and CDR2 (germline): MNHEY, SVGEGT. CDR3 length: 17 amino acids. CDR3 in amino acids: CASSYRDRPSWENIQYF.

The chain is built from TRBV30 and TRBJ2-7; the D call from TCRdb, TRBD1, cannot be confirmed without DNA. The CDR3 runs to 13 residues. Germline V gives CDR1 GTSNPN, CDR2 SVGIG (reference sequence). Here the CDR3 reads CAWEPGQSYEQYF.

The rearrangement joins TRBV6-6 to TRBJ2-1; the D gene TCRdb calls, TRBD2, cannot be checked with no DNA. This CDR3 is 12 amino acids long. Germline values: CDR1 MNHNY, CDR2 SVGAGI (reference sequence). The CDR3 here is CASSQSLVEQFF.

CDR3 loop: CASGTVDIQYF. The rearrangement links TRBV27 to TRBJ2-4; as DNA is missing, the TRBD1 call by TCRdb cannot be tested. CDR3 length: 11 amino acids. Germline CDR1 and CDR2: MNHEY and SMNVEV (reference sequence).

The V call is TRBV9, the J call TRBJ2-2. The CDR3 totals 12 residues. CDR1 and CDR2 (germline): SGDLS, YYNGEE. CDR3 loop: CASSVGTGELFF.

The chain couples TRBV9 to TRBJ2-5; absent DNA, TCRdb's TRBD2 call cannot be checked. The germline V gene has CDR1 SGDLS and CDR2 YYNGEE. This CDR3 comprises 15 residues. Here the CDR3 reads CASSVDGRPVETQYF.

The chain carries TRBV7-8 and TRBJ1-6. CDR1 and CDR2 from the germline V gene are SGHVS and FQNEAQ. The CDR3 sequence is 14 residues long. This CDR3 reads CASSLSSYNSPLHF.

J is TRBJ2-6 and V is TRBV29-1; TCRdb designates TRBD1, a call that cannot be tested without DNA. From germline, CDR1 is SQVTM and CDR2 ANQGSEA. CDR3 length: 16 amino acids. The CDR3: CSVLSGTGPGANVLTF.

The rearrangement uses TRBV5-5 and TRBJ2-3. CDR3 size: 17 residues. Germline V gene lookup returns CDR1 SGHKS and CDR2 YYEKEE (reference sequence). CDR3 loop: CASSYKVADGEPDTQYF.

The genes are TRBV5-1 and TRBJ2-2; the TCRdb D gene call, TRBD1, has no DNA to confirm it. The CDR3 length is 16 residues. CDR1 and CDR2 (germline): SGHRS, YFSETQ. CDR3 loop: CASSLFRDTNTGELFF.

The CDR3 protein is CASSSLIGANSITNTGELFF. This rearrangement joins TRBV12-3 or TRBV12-4 to TRBJ2-2; TCRdb names TRBD1, which stays unverified in the absence of DNA. This CDR3 region has 20 residues.

This chain joins TRBV5-1 and TRBJ1-1. The CDR3 totals 14 residues. CDR1 and CDR2 (germline): SGHRS, YFSETQ. The CDR3 spells CASSLIQVGNEAFF.

The chain joins TRBV2 to TRBJ1-1. The germline V gene has CDR1 SNHLY and CDR2 FYNNEI. The CDR3 runs to 14 residues. The CDR3 loop is CASRTRALNTEAFF.

The rearrangement joins TRBV6-1 to TRBJ2-2; no DNA is available, so the TRBD1 call from TCRdb remains unchecked. Per the germline V gene, CDR1 is MNHNS and CDR2 is SASEGT. The CDR3 runs 14 residues. The chain's CDR3 is CASSRESNTGELFF.

The rearrangement links TRBV6-1 to TRBJ2-3; no DNA is available, so the TRBD2 call from TCRdb remains unchecked. This CDR3 contains 16 residues. Germline assignment: CDR1 MNHNS and CDR2 SASEGT. This CDR3 reads CASSQQSGVGGDTQYF.

The V gene is TRBV12-3 or TRBV12-4, the J gene TRBJ1-1. This CDR3 has 16 residues. The CDR3 reads CASSLRTQLKNTEAFF.

This sequence joins TRBV6-5 and TRBJ2-7; TCRdb's D call of TRBD1 is untestable without DNA. Germline CDR1 reads MNHEY; CDR2 reads SVGAGI. The CDR3 is 15 amino acids. The CDR3 protein is CASSYSWRGTEEQYF.

The V call is TRBV11-2, the J call TRBJ2-5. This CDR3 spans 15 amino acids. In germline, CDR1 is SGHAT, CDR2 FQNNGV. This chain's CDR3 is CASSVGVKIQETQYF.

This chain uses TRBV12-3 or TRBV12-4 with TRBJ2-1; as DNA is missing, the TRBD2 call by TCRdb cannot be tested. This CDR3 is 13 amino acids long. CDR3: CASSFDSGNEQFF.

This chain links TRBV20-1 with TRBJ2-2; TCRdb picks TRBD2, but there is no DNA to check that call. The CDR3 loop spans 12 amino acids. Germline assignment: CDR1 DFQATT and CDR2 SNEGSKA (reference sequence). The CDR3 region is CSARLSAGELFF.